A selection of T cell receptor beta chains follows, all from one sample in a study of T cells in localized non-small cell lung cancer. Some clones are missing from TCRdb's copy, which holds only in-frame ones; the method was immunoSEQ multiplex PCR. The sample records thousands of clones, approximately 32% being singletons. Here the sequenced sample was normal lung tissue next to the tumor, taken before any cancer treatment. The receptors come from a woman between 35 and 75 years old with stage I lung adenocarcinoma. Both conserved end residues are part of each CDR3. D genes are given only for firm matches. The size of a clone is reported for some rows only, either as once, few or many, or as a class for expanded clones.

J gene: TRBJ1-2
clone size: -
D gene: -
V gene: TRBV29-1
CDR3 protein: CSVVSETLYGYTF
CDR3 DNA: TGCAGCGTTGTTTCAGAAACCCTCTATGGCTACACCTTC

J gene: TRBJ2-2
clone size: medium-sized
D gene: TRBD2
V gene: TRBV11-3
CDR3 protein: CASSYPGLAGGDTGELFF
CDR3 DNA: TGTGCCAGCAGCTACCCGGGACTAGCGGGAGGGGACACCGGGGAGCTGTTTTTT

J gene: TRBJ2-3
clone size: -
D gene: -
V gene: TRBV15
CDR3 protein: CATSRGWGGTDTQYF
CDR3 DNA: TGTGCCACCAGCAGAGGTTGGGGGGGCACAGATACGCAGTATTTT

J gene: TRBJ2-5
clone size: few
D gene: TRBD2
V gene: TRBV6-8
CDR3 protein: CASSPLSSGQETQYF
CDR3 DNA: TGTGCCAGCAGTCCTTTATCTAGCGGCCAAGAGACCCAGTACTTC

J gene: TRBJ1-1
clone size: few
D gene: TRBD1
V gene: TRBV9
CDR3 protein: CASRDRGRGTEAFF
CDR3 DNA: TGTGCCAGCAGGGACAGGGGGAGGGGAACTGAAGCTTTCTTT

J gene: TRBJ2-7
clone size: -
D gene: TRBD1
V gene: TRBV19
CDR3 protein: CASSVSGTGNEQYF
CDR3 DNA: TGTGCCAGTAGTGTTTCCGGGACAGGGAACGAGCAGTACTTC

J gene: TRBJ2-1
clone size: few
D gene: -
V gene: TRBV6-8
CDR3 protein: CASTGGQYEQFF
CDR3 DNA: TGTGCCAGCACAGGGGGGCAGTATGAGCAGTTCTTC

J gene: TRBJ2-2
clone size: few
D gene: -
V gene: TRBV6-8
CDR3 protein: CASSRGRQQNTGELFF
CDR3 DNA: TGTGCCAGCAGTCGCGGGCGGCAGCAGAACACCGGGGAGCTGTTTTTT

J gene: TRBJ2-7
clone size: -
D gene: -
V gene: TRBV19
CDR3 protein: CASSIEKGHSYEQYF
CDR3 DNA: TGTGCCAGTAGTATTGAGAAGGGGCACTCCTACGAGCAGTACTTC

J gene: TRBJ2-5
clone size: few
D gene: -
V gene: TRBV30
CDR3 protein: CAWQGGPAETQYF
CDR3 DNA: TGTGCCTGGCAGGGGGGGCCGGCAGAGACCCAGTACTTC

J gene: TRBJ1-1
clone size: -
D gene: -
V gene: TRBV6-8
CDR3 protein: CASRYGENTEAFF
CDR3 DNA: TGTGCCAGCAGATACGGAGAGAACACTGAAGCTTTCTTT

J gene: TRBJ2-5
clone size: medium-sized
D gene: -
V gene: TRBV6-8
CDR3 protein: CASNPGTRSGSGTQYF
CDR3 DNA: TGTGCCAGCAACCCTGGGACACGCTCCGGGAGCGGGACCCAGTACTTC

J gene: TRBJ2-7
clone size: few
D gene: TRBD2
V gene: TRBV9
CDR3 protein: CASSVADRPGTSGYEQYF
CDR3 DNA: TGTGCCAGCAGCGTAGCTGACAGACCCGGGACTAGCGGATACGAGCAGTACTTC

J gene: TRBJ1-1
clone size: few
D gene: -
V gene: TRBV19
CDR3 protein: CASSAKLLTEAFF
CDR3 DNA: TGTGCCAGTAGTGCCAAGCTTCTCACTGAAGCTTTCTTT

J gene: TRBJ1-1
clone size: medium-sized
D gene: TRBD1
V gene: TRBV11-3
CDR3 protein: CASSMGQAYSEAFF
CDR3 DNA: TGTGCCAGCAGCATGGGACAGGCTTATTCTGAAGCTTTCTTT

J gene: TRBJ1-1
clone size: few
D gene: -
V gene: TRBV19
CDR3 protein: CASSIRGKGIRNTEAFF
CDR3 DNA: TGTGCCAGTAGTATAAGAGGGAAAGGTATAAGGAACACTGAAGCTTTCTTT

J gene: TRBJ1-1
clone size: -
D gene: TRBD1
V gene: TRBV5-1
CDR3 protein: CASSSTPGQGIEAFF
CDR3 DNA: TGCGCCAGCAGCTCGACGCCCGGACAGGGGATTGAAGCTTTCTTT

J gene: TRBJ1-3
clone size: few
D gene: -
V gene: TRBV9
CDR3 protein: CASSVGSVVGNTIYF
CDR3 DNA: TGTGCCAGCAGCGTAGGTTCAGTAGTTGGAAACACCATATATTTT

J gene: TRBJ1-5
clone size: -
D gene: -
V gene: TRBV19
CDR3 protein: CASNRGEGNQPQHF
CDR3 DNA: TGTGCCAGCAACCGAGGGGAGGGCAATCAGCCCCAGCATTTT

J gene: TRBJ2-2
clone size: -
D gene: -
V gene: TRBV6-8
CDR3 protein: CAISVNRENTGELFF
CDR3 DNA: TGTGCCATCAGTGTTAACAGGGAAAACACCGGGGAGCTGTTTTTT

J gene: TRBJ1-1
clone size: -
D gene: -
V gene: TRBV11-3
CDR3 protein: CASSWGHQNTEAFF
CDR3 DNA: TGTGCCAGCAGCTGGGGGCACCAGAACACTGAAGCTTTCTTT

J gene: TRBJ2-6
clone size: -
D gene: TRBD2
V gene: TRBV9
CDR3 protein: CASTWRGTGANVLTF
CDR3 DNA: TGTGCCAGCACCTGGCGGGGGACGGGGGCCAACGTCCTGACTTTC

J gene: TRBJ1-2
clone size: once
D gene: TRBD1
V gene: TRBV28
CDR3 protein: CASSRITNGQGTF
CDR3 DNA: TGTGCCAGCAGTCGTATTACTAACGGACAGGGCACCTTC

J gene: TRBJ1-2
clone size: -
D gene: -
V gene: TRBV6-8
CDR3 protein: CASSGYTGQGYGYTF
CDR3 DNA: TGTGCCAGCAGTGGTTATACGGGCCAGGGATATGGCTACACCTTC

J gene: TRBJ2-1
clone size: -
D gene: TRBD1
V gene: TRBV11-3
CDR3 protein: CASSSSTGGFSYNEQFF
CDR3 DNA: TGTGCCAGCAGCTCCTCGACAGGGGGCTTCTCCTACAATGAGCAGTTCTTC

J gene: TRBJ1-2
clone size: few
D gene: TRBD1
V gene: TRBV23-1
CDR3 protein: CASRLDRDVGYTF
CDR3 DNA: TGCGCCAGCAGACTGGACAGGGACGTGGGCTACACCTTC

J gene: TRBJ2-7
clone size: -
D gene: TRBD1
V gene: TRBV6-8
CDR3 protein: CASSAQRDRGFYEQYF
CDR3 DNA: TGTGCCAGCAGTGCCCAACGGGACAGGGGATTCTACGAGCAGTACTTC

J gene: TRBJ2-3
clone size: -
D gene: -
V gene: TRBV19
CDR3 protein: CASSIRAGFGADTQYF
CDR3 DNA: TGTGCCAGTAGTATACGGGCCGGGTTCGGCGCAGATACGCAGTATTTT

J gene: TRBJ2-1
clone size: medium-sized
D gene: TRBD2
V gene: TRBV11-3
CDR3 protein: CASSLGTSGPYNEQFF
CDR3 DNA: TGTGCCAGCAGCCTCGGGACTAGCGGGCCGTACAATGAGCAGTTCTTC

J gene: TRBJ1-5
clone size: -
D gene: TRBD1
V gene: TRBV19
CDR3 protein: CASSTGTGLQPQHF
CDR3 DNA: TGTGCCAGTAGCACCGGGACAGGTCTTCAGCCCCAGCATTTT

J gene: TRBJ2-2
clone size: few
D gene: -
V gene: TRBV7-6
CDR3 protein: CASSPPGQSSTGELFF
CDR3 DNA: TGTGCCAGCAGCCCCCCGGGACAATCGAGCACCGGGGAGCTGTTTTTT

J gene: TRBJ1-4
clone size: -
D gene: -
V gene: TRBV6-8
CDR3 protein: CASQGSTNEKLFF
CDR3 DNA: TGTGCCAGCCAGGGATCAACTAATGAAAAACTGTTTTTT

J gene: TRBJ2-3
clone size: -
D gene: TRBD2
V gene: TRBV7-6
CDR3 protein: CASSLAKLAGTTDTQYF
CDR3 DNA: TGTGCCAGCAGCTTGGCGAAACTAGCGGGAACCACAGATACGCAGTATTTT

J gene: TRBJ2-7
clone size: -
D gene: -
V gene: TRBV28
CDR3 protein: CASSLGLAVGVDEQYF
CDR3 DNA: TGTGCCAGCAGTTTAGGGTTAGCGGTTGGTGTAGACGAGCAGTACTTC

J gene: TRBJ1-5
clone size: few
D gene: -
V gene: TRBV1
CDR3 protein: CASSYSSGGDQPQHF
CDR3 DNA: TGCGCCAGCAGCTACTCTTCGGGGGGGGATCAGCCCCAGCATTTT

J gene: TRBJ2-7
clone size: -
D gene: -
V gene: TRBV6-8
CDR3 protein: CASSYGLYEQYF
CDR3 DNA: TGTGCCAGCAGTTACGGCCTCTACGAGCAGTACTTC

J gene: TRBJ2-4
clone size: -
D gene: -
V gene: TRBV19
CDR3 protein: CASSIDPTAAKNIQYF
CDR3 DNA: TGTGCCAGTAGTATAGATCCCACAGCCGCCAAAAACATTCAGTACTTC

J gene: TRBJ2-3
clone size: -
D gene: -
V gene: TRBV11-1
CDR3 protein: CASSRTYVGRTDTQYF
CDR3 DNA: TGTGCCAGCAGCCGAACCTACGTAGGCCGCACAGATACGCAGTATTTT

J gene: TRBJ1-6
clone size: -
D gene: -
V gene: TRBV9
CDR3 protein: CASNLKGDSPLHF
CDR3 DNA: TGTGCCAGCAACCTAAAGGGAGACTCACCCCTCCACTTT

J gene: TRBJ1-5
clone size: -
D gene: -
V gene: TRBV29-1
CDR3 protein: CSVSPGDRDQPQHF
CDR3 DNA: TGCAGCGTTTCACCCGGAGACCGTGATCAGCCCCAGCATTTT

J gene: TRBJ2-1
clone size: -
D gene: -
V gene: TRBV6-8
CDR3 protein: CASSYVRQGGPNNNEQFF
CDR3 DNA: TGTGCCAGCAGTTACGTTAGGCAGGGAGGCCCCAATAACAATGAGCAGTTCTTC

J gene: TRBJ1-2
clone size: -
D gene: -
V gene: TRBV11-3
CDR3 protein: CASSLSQQRSYSGYTF
CDR3 DNA: TGTGCCAGCAGCTTGTCCCAGCAACGGAGTTACTCTGGCTACACCTTC

J gene: TRBJ2-7
clone size: -
D gene: TRBD2
V gene: TRBV9
CDR3 protein: CASSVLAGVEQYF
CDR3 DNA: TGTGCCAGCAGTGTACTAGCGGGGGTTGAGCAGTACTTC

J gene: TRBJ1-5
clone size: few
D gene: -
V gene: TRBV9
CDR3 protein: CASSVGAGNQPQHF
CDR3 DNA: TGTGCCAGCAGCGTAGGGGCAGGCAATCAGCCCCAGCATTTT

J gene: TRBJ2-2
clone size: -
D gene: -
V gene: TRBV11-3
CDR3 protein: CASSPVGATGELFF
CDR3 DNA: TGTGCCAGCAGCCCAGTCGGAGCTACCGGGGAGCTGTTTTTT

J gene: TRBJ1-4
clone size: -
D gene: -
V gene: TRBV5-1
CDR3 protein: CASSLSQNNEKLFF
CDR3 DNA: TGCGCCAGCAGCTTGAGCCAGAATAATGAAAAACTGTTTTTT

J gene: TRBJ1-2
clone size: few
D gene: -
V gene: TRBV23-1
CDR3 protein: CASSQEATSRYGYTF
CDR3 DNA: TGCGCCAGCAGCCAAGAGGCCACATCTAGGTATGGCTACACCTTC

J gene: TRBJ1-1
clone size: -
D gene: TRBD1
V gene: TRBV18
CDR3 protein: CASSRTGEMNTEAFF
CDR3 DNA: TGTGCCAGCTCACGAACAGGGGAAATGAACACTGAAGCTTTCTTT